The T cell receptor beta chain under discussion was sequenced for a study of blood T cell repertoires in COVID-19. Whole-study context: Sites across the United States, Italy and Spain contributed samples from acute and convalescent COVID-19. From T cells, B-cell-depleted T cells, or PBMCs came the material, which was cDNA or gDNA.

Followed over time, Seattle patients had been enrolled while infection was active. Germline loops: CDR1 SGHTA, CDR2 FQGNSA. The CDR3 extends over 12 amino acids. V lost 5 bases and J 2 bases, leaving 5 bases between the germline ends. For this clone: Other nucleotide sequences from this sample produce the same CDR3.

The method was immunoSEQ multiplex PCR; TCRdb's version includes in-frame clones alone and lacks a portion of them. The sample carries over 200,000 clones, approximately 86% recorded once. This receptor was identified in a woman aged 30 to 39 with COVID-19, enrolled during active disease. Input material: peripheral blood. The V gene is TRBV7-2, the J gene TRBJ2-3; D remains unclear. DNA for the CDR3: TGTGCCAGCAGCCTATCCACAGATACGCAGTATTTT. As protein: CASSLSTDTQYF.